Shown below are 20 T cell receptor beta chains from a single sample sequenced in a study of CD8+CD57+ T cells in acquired aplastic anemia. The template for TCR beta VDJ and CDR3 sequence profiling was genomic DNA. Each CDR3 protein gets one entry after TCRdb re-called the reads with MiXCR. The table has around 140,000 distinct CDR3 sequences, more than 35% seen once. The sequencing sample was made of sorted CD4+, CD8+, or CD8+CD57+ T cells (not recorded which) from PBMCs. All receptors derive from a human donor in good health, serving as a control.

The sample holds many counts of this clonotype. V and J are TRBV6-5 and TRBJ2-2, with D perhaps given as TRBD1 or TRBD2 (5 bases each). CDR1 and CDR2 (germline): MNHEY, SVGAGI. CDR3 length: 14 amino acids. The V gene lost 6 bases and the J gene lost 6 bases, with 14 bases spanning the gap. The CDR3: CASSRSGGAGELFF. The CDR3, as DNA: TGTGCCAGCAGCCGTTCTGGGGGTGCCGGGGAGCTGTTTTTT.

In this sample, this clonotype turned up many times. The genes are TRBV2 and TRBJ2-3, with unresolved D. V lost 4 bases and J 0 bases, leaving 11 bases between the germline ends. Germline V gene sequence: CDR1 SNHLY, CDR2 FYNNEI. This CDR3 region has 15 residues. The CDR3 reads CASSGASWSTDTQYF. The CDR3 DNA follows: TGTGCCAGCAGTGGGGCTAGTTGGAGCACAGATACGCAGTATTTT.

Ten or more counts support this clonotype. V gene TRBV9 combines with J gene TRBJ1-2, with D uncertain. The germline gives CDR1 SGDLS, CDR2 YYNGEE. The V and J ends lost 3 bases and 4 bases respectively, with 10 bases between them. The CDR3 is 13 amino acids. As DNA, the CDR3 is TGTGCCAGCAGCGACGGAGAGGGCTATGGCTACACCTTC. This encodes CASSDGEGYGYTF.

This clonotype was seen just once. The chain recombines TRBV7-2 with TRBJ2-5; D unclear. V shed 5 bases and J shed 4 bases, with 8 bases lying between them. CDR3 length equals 12 residues. The V gene's germline CDR1 is SGHTA and CDR2 FQGNSA. CDR3 sequence: CASSNGLETQYF. CDR3 coding DNA: TGTGCCAGCAGCAATGGGTTAGAGACCCAGTACTTC.

This clonotype occurred a few times. The rearrangement uses TRBV6-1 and TRBJ2-3; 12 bases match TRBD2. CDR3 length: 17 amino acids. The V gene end was trimmed by 4 bases and the J gene end by 5 bases; junction bases not matched to a gene: 10. Per the germline V gene, CDR1 is MNHNS and CDR2 is SASEGT. The CDR3 DNA reads as TGTGCCAGCAGTGCAACTAGCGGGGGGTTGTTTTTAGATACGCAGTATTTT. Protein: CASSATSGGLFLDTQYF.

This clonotype was seen repeatedly, ten times or more. This chain joins TRBV20-1 and TRBJ2-3, with 10 bases matching TRBD2. With 5 bases clipped from V and 1 base from J, the junction kept 3 bases outside the gene matches. Germline CDR1 and CDR2: DFQATT and SNEGSKA (reference sequence). The CDR3 length is 14 residues. In nucleotides, the CDR3 is TGCAGTGCTTCCGGGACTAGCGGCACAGATACGCAGTATTTT. Translation gives CSASGTSGTDTQYF.

This chain uses TRBV7-8 with TRBJ2-7, with 9 positions matching TRBD1. Looked up from germline, CDR1 is SGHVS and CDR2 is FQNEAQ. With 5 bases clipped from V and 2 bases from J, the junction kept 7 bases outside the gene matches. The CDR3 extends over 15 amino acids. The CDR3 here is CASSPTGGRAYEQYF. DNA of the CDR3: TGTGCCAGCAGCCCTACAGGGGGCAGGGCCTACGAGCAGTACTTC.

This sequence joins TRBV5-6 and TRBJ2-7, with TRBD2 identical over 10 bases. V lost 5 bases to trimming and J lost 3 bases; unmatched junction nucleotides: 5. The CDR3 has 14 amino acids. Germline-derived CDR1 and CDR2 are SGHDT and YYEEEE. CDR3 amino acids: CASRHTSGVYEQYF. The DNA for the CDR3 is TGTGCCAGCAGACACACTAGCGGGGTCTACGAGCAGTACTTC.

This clonotype was recorded once. The chain couples TRBV24-1 to TRBJ2-7, with 7 bases fitting TRBD1. The V gene end was trimmed by 4 bases and the J gene end by 2 bases; junction bases not matched to a gene: 4. The CDR3 consists of 14 residues. Germline V gene data show CDR1 as KGHDR and CDR2 as SFDVKD. For the CDR3, the DNA is TGTGCCACCAGTGACCGCAGGGGGACCTACGAGCAGTACTTC. This encodes CATSDRRGTYEQYF.

V and J are TRBV27 and TRBJ2-1; 9 nucleotides agree with TRBD2. This CDR3 comprises 15 residues. The germline V gene encodes CDR1 MNHEY and CDR2 SMNVEV (reference sequence). V shed 5 bases, J shed 6 bases, and the junction held 8 bases outside the gene matches. CDR3 region: CASSKTAGGPNEQFF. The CDR3, as DNA: TGTGCCAGCAGTAAAACAGCGGGGGGACCCAATGAGCAGTTCTTC.

Only a few counts were recorded for this clonotype. The J gene is TRBJ2-1, the V gene TRBV19, with TRBD1 matching 8 bases. There are 15 residues in the CDR3. Germline CDR1 reads LNHDA; CDR2 reads SQIVND (reference sequence). V was pared by 7 bases and J by 5 bases, with 10 bases of the junction left unmatched. As DNA, the CDR3 is TGTGCCAGTAAACCCAGGGGGCCGGGACACAATGAGCAGTTCTTC. Residues: CASKPRGPGHNEQFF. Full variable domain (remainder filled in from reference TRBV19 and TRBJ2-1): DGGITQSPKYLFRKEGQNVTLSCEQNLNHDAMYWYRQDPGQGLRLIYYSQIVNDFQKGDIAEGYSVSREKKESFPLTVTSAQKNPTAFYLCASKPRGPGHNEQFFGPGTRLTVL.

The J gene is TRBJ1-2, the V gene TRBV15; a weak D match, TRBD1 (6 bases). Per germline, CDR1 LNHNV and CDR2 YYDKDF (reference sequence). Between the trimmed V and J ends, which lost 6 bases and 3 bases, there was a span of 17 bases. The CDR3 contains 15 residues. CDR3 coding DNA: TGTGCCACCAGTCCACAGGGCCTCGATGACTATGGCTACACCTTC. Its translation: CATSPQGLDDYGYTF.

This rearrangement joins TRBV5-1 to TRBJ2-7; 11 bases agree with TRBD1. The V gene's germline CDR1 is SGHRS and CDR2 YFSETQ. This CDR3 has 15 residues. V shed 0 bases, J shed 6 bases, and the junction held 5 bases outside the gene matches. CDR3 nucleotides: TGCGCCAGCAGCTTGGGACCGGGACAGGGGGTCGAGCAGTACTTC. Amino acids: CASSLGPGQGVEQYF.

In its sample, this clonotype was seen many times. The chain joins TRBV5-1 to TRBJ2-7; 7 bases are a match to TRBD1. With 2 bases clipped from V and 2 bases from J, the junction kept 4 bases outside the gene matches. Germline V gives CDR1 SGHRS, CDR2 YFSETQ. The CDR3 runs to 14 residues. This chain's CDR3 is CASSLFQGAYEQYF. CDR3 sequence (DNA): TGCGCCAGCAGCTTATTTCAGGGGGCCTACGAGCAGTACTTC.

This chain uses TRBV7-2 with TRBJ2-5; D remains ambiguous. Trimming left V 5 bases short and J 5 bases short, with 6 bases between. The CDR3 runs 11 residues. Germline lookup yields CDR1 SGHTA and CDR2 FQGNSA. As DNA, the CDR3 is TGTGCCAGCAGCCCAATGGAGACCCAGTACTTC. It encodes CASSPMETQYF.

The chain combines TRBV7-9 with TRBJ1-1; 9 bases are a match to TRBD1. CDR1 is SEHNR and CDR2 is FQNEAQ in the germline V gene (reference sequence). The CDR3 spans 15 residues. Trimming cost V 3 bases and J 5 bases; bases outside gene matches: 7. Here the CDR3 reads CASSLGQGAWTEAFF. The CDR3 nucleotides read TGTGCCAGCAGCTTGGGACAGGGCGCGTGGACTGAAGCTTTCTTT.

This rearrangement joins TRBV5-1 to TRBJ2-1; TRBD2 matches at 11 bases. The CDR3 has 16 residues. V shed 3 bases and J 0 bases; nucleotides not matched to a gene: 2. CDR1 SGHRS and CDR2 YFSETQ come from the germline V gene. The CDR3 region has the DNA TGCGCCAGCAGCTCCGGACTAGCGGGCTCCTACAATGAGCAGTTCTTC. It yields the protein CASSSGLAGSYNEQFF.

This clonotype appeared many times. V is TRBV7-2 and J is TRBJ1-2; D not resolved. Trimming shortened V by 5 bases and J by 7 bases, and 17 bases separated the two germline ends. The CDR3 has 14 residues. The germline CDR1 and CDR2 sequences are SGHTA and FQGNSA. The CDR3 region has the DNA TGTGCCAGCAGCCCTCGCCCCACGCGGTTTGGCTACACCTTC. Translated, it gives CASSPRPTRFGYTF.

This clonotype was detected only a few times. V usage is TRBV7-8 and J usage is TRBJ2-7; D remains unclear. The CDR3 is 12 amino acids. With 5 bases removed from V and 5 bases from J, the gap between germline ends came to 10 bases. Germline values: CDR1 SGHVS, CDR2 FQNEAQ. CDR3 region: CASSPPRNEQYF. DNA of the CDR3: TGTGCCAGCAGCCCCCCTCGGAACGAGCAGTACTTC.

This clonotype was picked up one time. This CDR3 is missing its conserved last phenylalanine or tryptophan, likely due to a read error. This rearrangement joins TRBV20-1 to TRBJ2-1, with 8 nucleotides matching TRBD2. Germline V gene lookup returns CDR1 DFQATT and CDR2 SNEGSKA (reference sequence). The V segment lost 5 bases and the J segment 3 bases; nucleotides outside the gene matches: 9. This CDR3 is 15 amino acids long. The CDR3 sequence is CSAGEGGGNYNEQFL. CDR3 sequence (DNA): TGCAGTGCTGGCGAAGGCGGGGGGAACTACAATGAGCAGTTCCTC.